The TCR beta chain under discussion was sequenced for a study of blood T cell repertoires in COVID-19. The CDR3 totals 15 residues. CDR1 is MNHNY and CDR2 is SVGAGI in the germline V gene (reference sequence). The V gene end was trimmed by 8 bases and the J gene end by 6 bases; junction bases not matched to a gene: 13. Measured with immunoSEQ multiplex PCR; TCRdb has only the in-frame clones, and not every one. Of approximately 300,000 clones in the sample, 70% to 90% are singletons; the top ten hold less than 6%. This chain uses TRBV6-6 with TRBJ1-1; 9 bases agree with TRBD1. Sample: PBMCs or T cells enriched from blood (not recorded which). The clonotype originates from a woman under 40 who had recovered from COVID-19. The DNA of the CDR3 is TGTGCCAGCGGGAGGACAGGGGACTCCAAGCCTGAAGCTTTCTTT. Translation gives CASGRTGDSKPEAFF.